This T cell receptor (beta chain) was captured by sequencing in a study of blood T cell repertoires in COVID-19. Method: immunoSEQ multiplex PCR; TCRdb's copy keeps in-frame clones and lacks some. The table shows about 300,000 clones, with roughly 89% occurring only once. The V end lost 4 bases, the J end lost 5 bases, and 17 bases lay between the germline ends. This CDR3 is 15 amino acids long. CDR1 is SGHTA, CDR2 FQGNSA, per germline. The sequence was obtained from a woman in her forties or fifties who had been exposed to COVID-19. Sequenced input: PBMCs or T cells enriched from blood (not recorded which). The rearrangement links TRBV7-2 to TRBJ2-5; D is possibly TRBD1 (7 bases). The DNA for the CDR3 is TGTGCCAGCAGCTCCCCGCCAGGGGGGTGGGAGACCCAGTACTTC. This codes for CASSSPPGGWETQYF.